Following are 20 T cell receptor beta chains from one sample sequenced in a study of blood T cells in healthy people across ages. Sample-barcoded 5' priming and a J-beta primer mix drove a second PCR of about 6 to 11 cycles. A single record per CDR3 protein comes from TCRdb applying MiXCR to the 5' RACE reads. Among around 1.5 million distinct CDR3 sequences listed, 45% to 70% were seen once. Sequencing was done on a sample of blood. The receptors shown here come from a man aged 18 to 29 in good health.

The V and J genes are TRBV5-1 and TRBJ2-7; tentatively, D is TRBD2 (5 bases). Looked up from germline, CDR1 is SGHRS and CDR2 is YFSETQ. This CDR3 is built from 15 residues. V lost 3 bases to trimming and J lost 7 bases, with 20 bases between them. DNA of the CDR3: TGCGCCAGCAGCTGGACGGGCCTAGGTTCGGGAGAGCAGTACTTC. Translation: CASSWTGLGSGEQYF.

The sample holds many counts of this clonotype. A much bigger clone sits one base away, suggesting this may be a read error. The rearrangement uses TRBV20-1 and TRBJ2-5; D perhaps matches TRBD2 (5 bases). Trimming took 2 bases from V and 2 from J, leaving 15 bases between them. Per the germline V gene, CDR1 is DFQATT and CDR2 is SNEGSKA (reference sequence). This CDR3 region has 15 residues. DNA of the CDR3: TGCAGTGCTAGAAACGAAAGAGCGGCGCAAGAGACCCAGTACTTC. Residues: CSARNERAAQETQYF.

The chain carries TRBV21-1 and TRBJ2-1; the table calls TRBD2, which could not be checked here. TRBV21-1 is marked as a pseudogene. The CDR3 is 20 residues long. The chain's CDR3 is CASSAPREVGGRAHDNEQFF. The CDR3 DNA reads TGTGCCAGCAGCGCCCCCCGGGAAGTTGGCGGGAGGGCACACGACAATGAGCAGTTCTTC.

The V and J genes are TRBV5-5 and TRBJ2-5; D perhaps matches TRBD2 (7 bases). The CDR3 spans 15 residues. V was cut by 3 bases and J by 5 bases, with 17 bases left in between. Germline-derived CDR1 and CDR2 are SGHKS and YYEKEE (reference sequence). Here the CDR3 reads CASSWRGGAAETQYF. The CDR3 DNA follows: TGTGCCAGCAGCTGGAGAGGGGGGGCCGCGGAGACCCAGTACTTC.

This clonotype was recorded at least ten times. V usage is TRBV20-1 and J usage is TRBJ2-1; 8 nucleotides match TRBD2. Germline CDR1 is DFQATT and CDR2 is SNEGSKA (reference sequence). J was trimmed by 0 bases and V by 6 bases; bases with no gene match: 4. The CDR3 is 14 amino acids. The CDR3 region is CSAGGTSSYNEQFF. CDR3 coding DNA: TGCAGTGCCGGAGGGACTAGCTCCTACAATGAGCAGTTCTTC.

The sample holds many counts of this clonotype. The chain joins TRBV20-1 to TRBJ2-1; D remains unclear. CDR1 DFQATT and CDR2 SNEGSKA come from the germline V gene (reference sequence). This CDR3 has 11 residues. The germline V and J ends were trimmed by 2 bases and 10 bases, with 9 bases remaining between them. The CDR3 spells CSARYTQEQFF. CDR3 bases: TGCAGTGCTAGATATACGCAGGAGCAGTTCTTC.

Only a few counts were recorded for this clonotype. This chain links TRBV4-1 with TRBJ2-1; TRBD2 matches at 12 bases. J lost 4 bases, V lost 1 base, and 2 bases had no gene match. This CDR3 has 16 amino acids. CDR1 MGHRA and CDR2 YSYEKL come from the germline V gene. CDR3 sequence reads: CASSQVTSGRYNEQFF. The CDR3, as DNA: TGCGCCAGCAGCCAAGTGACTAGCGGGAGATACAATGAGCAGTTCTTC.

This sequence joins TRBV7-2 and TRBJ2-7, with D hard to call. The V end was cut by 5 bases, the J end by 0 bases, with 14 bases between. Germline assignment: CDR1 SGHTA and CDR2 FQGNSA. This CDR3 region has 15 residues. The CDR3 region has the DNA TGTGCCAGCAGCGGCGGACGGATATCCTCCTACGAGCAGTACTTC. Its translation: CASSGGRISSYEQYF. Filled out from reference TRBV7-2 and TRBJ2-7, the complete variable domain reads GAGVSQSPSNKVTEKGKDVELRCDPISGHTALYWYRQSLGQGLEFLIYFQGNSAPDKSGLPSDRFSAERTGGSVSTLTIQRTQQEDSAVYLCASSGGRISSYEQYFGPGTRLTVT.

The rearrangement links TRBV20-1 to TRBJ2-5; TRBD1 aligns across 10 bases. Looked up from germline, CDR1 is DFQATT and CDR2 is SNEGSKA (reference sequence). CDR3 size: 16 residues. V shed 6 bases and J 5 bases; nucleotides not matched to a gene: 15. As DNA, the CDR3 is TGCAGTGCAATGGATCCCGGGACAGGGGACTGGGAGACCCAGTACTTC. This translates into CSAMDPGTGDWETQYF.

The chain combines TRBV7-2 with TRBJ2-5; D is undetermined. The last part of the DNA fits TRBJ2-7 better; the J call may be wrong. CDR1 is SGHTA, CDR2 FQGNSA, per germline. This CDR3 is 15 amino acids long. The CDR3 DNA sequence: TGTGCCAGCAGCTCTGGACCTCTCTCGTTCTACGAGCAGTACTTC. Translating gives CASSSGPLSFYEQYF.

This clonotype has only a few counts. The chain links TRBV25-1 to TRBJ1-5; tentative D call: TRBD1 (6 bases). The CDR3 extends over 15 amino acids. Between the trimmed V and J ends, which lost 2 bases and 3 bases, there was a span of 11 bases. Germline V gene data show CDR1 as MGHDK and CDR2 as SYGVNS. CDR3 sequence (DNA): TGTGCCAGCAGTGAAACAGGGTTATACAATCAGCCCCAGCATTTT. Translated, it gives CASSETGLYNQPQHF.

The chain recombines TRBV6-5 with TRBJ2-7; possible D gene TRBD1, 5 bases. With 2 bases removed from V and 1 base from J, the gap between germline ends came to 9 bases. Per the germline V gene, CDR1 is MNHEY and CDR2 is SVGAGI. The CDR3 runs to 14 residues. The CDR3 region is CASSYDSRSYEQYF. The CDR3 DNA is TGTGCCAGCAGTTACGACAGCCGTTCCTACGAGCAGTACTTC.

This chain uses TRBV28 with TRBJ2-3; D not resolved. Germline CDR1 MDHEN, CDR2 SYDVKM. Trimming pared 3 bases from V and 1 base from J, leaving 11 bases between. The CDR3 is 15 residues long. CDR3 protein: CASSFSRKGTDTQYF. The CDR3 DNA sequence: TGTGCCAGCAGTTTTTCTCGGAAGGGCACAGATACGCAGTATTTT.

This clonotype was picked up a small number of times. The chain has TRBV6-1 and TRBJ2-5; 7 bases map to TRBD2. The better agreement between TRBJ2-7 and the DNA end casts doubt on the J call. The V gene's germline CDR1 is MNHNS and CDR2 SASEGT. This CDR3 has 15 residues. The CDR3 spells CASSAPPDGGYEQYF. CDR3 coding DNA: TGTGCCAGCAGTGCTCCACCAGACGGGGGGTACGAGCAGTACTTC.

CDR3 coding DNA: TGTGCCAGCACCGAATTCAGCGGGCCTAGCTCCTACAATGAGCAGTTCTTC. Encoded protein: CASTEFSGPSSYNEQFF. The rearrangement links TRBV12-3 or TRBV12-4 to TRBJ2-1; maybe TRBD2 (6 bases). This CDR3 spans 17 amino acids. V was shortened by 7 bases and J by 0 bases, with 19 bases between the two germline ends.

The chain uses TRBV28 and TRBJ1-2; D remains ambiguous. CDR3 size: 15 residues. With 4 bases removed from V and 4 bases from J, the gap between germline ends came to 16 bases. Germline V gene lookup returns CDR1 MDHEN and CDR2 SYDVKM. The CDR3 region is CASSSLTPGVYGYTF. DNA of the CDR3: TGTGCCAGCAGTTCCCTCACCCCGGGTGTCTATGGCTACACCTTC.

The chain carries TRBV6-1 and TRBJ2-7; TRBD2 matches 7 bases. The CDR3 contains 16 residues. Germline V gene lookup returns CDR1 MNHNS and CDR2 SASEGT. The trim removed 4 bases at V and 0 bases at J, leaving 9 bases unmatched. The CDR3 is CASSGYTAGNSYEQYF. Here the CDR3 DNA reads TGTGCCAGCAGTGGTTATACAGCGGGGAACTCCTACGAGCAGTACTTC.

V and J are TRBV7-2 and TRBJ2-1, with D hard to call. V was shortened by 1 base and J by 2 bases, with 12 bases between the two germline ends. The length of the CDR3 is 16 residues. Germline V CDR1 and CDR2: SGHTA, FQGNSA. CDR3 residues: CASSLVLLRTYNEQFF. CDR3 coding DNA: TGTGCCAGCAGCTTAGTGCTTTTACGTACCTACAATGAGCAGTTCTTC.

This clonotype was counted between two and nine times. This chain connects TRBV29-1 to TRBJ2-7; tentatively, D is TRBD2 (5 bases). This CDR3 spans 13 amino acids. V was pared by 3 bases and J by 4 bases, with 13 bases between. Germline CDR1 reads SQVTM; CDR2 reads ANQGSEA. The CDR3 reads CSVDREDGYEQYF. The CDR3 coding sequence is TGCAGCGTTGACCGGGAAGATGGATACGAGCAGTACTTC.

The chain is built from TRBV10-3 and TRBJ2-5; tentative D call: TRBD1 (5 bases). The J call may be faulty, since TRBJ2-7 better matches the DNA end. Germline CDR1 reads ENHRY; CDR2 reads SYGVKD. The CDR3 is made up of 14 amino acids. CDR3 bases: TGTGCCATCAATAGAGCAGGGATCGCCTACGAGCAGTACTTC. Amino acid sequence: CAINRAGIAYEQYF.